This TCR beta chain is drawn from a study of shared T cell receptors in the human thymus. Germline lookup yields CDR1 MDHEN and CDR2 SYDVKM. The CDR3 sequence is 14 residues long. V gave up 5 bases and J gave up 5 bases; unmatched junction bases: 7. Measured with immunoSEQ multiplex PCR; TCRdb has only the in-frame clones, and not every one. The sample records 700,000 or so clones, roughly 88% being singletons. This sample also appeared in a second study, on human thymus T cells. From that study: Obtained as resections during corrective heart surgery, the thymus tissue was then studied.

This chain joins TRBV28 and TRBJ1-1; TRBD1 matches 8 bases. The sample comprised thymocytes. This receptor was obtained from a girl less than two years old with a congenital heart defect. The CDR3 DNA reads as TGTGCCAGCAGTCTACCAAGGACAGGGACTGAAGCTTTCTTT. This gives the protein CASSLPRTGTEAFF.